The 2 T cell receptor beta chains below all came from one sample that was sequenced in a study of cytomegalovirus exposure and HLA in healthy donors. PCR primers comprised 60 Vbeta and 13 Jbeta primers. Repertoires were generated with immunoSEQ multiplex PCR, while TCRdb's copy carries only in-frame clones and drops some. Of approximately 67,000 clones in the sample, approximately 71% are singletons; the top ten hold about 1.9%. Sequencing was done on a sample of PBMCs. The receptor set was obtained from a woman aged 25 to 39 in good health and CMV-seronegative.

This clone was observed a few times. V gene TRBV5-6 combines with J gene TRBJ1-1, with 7 nucleotides matching TRBD1. In germline, CDR1 is SGHDT, CDR2 YYEEEE. CDR3 length equals 14 residues. Germline trimming cut 4 bases from V and 1 base from J; bases unmatched to any gene: 4. The CDR3 loop reads CASSHGTENTEAFF. DNA for the CDR3: TGTGCCAGCAGCCACGGGACAGAGAACACTGAAGCTTTCTTT.

The chain combines TRBV30 with TRBJ1-4; D might be TRBD1 (6 bases). Per the germline V gene, CDR1 is GTSNPN and CDR2 is SVGIG (reference sequence). The V end lost 0 bases, the J end lost 6 bases, and 14 bases lay between the germline ends. CDR3 size: 15 residues. As DNA, the CDR3 is TGTGCCTGGAGTGTACTGCGGGGGCTGGATGAAAAACTGTTTTTT. Translated, it gives CAWSVLRGLDEKLFF.